Listed below are T cell receptor beta chains from one sample, sequenced in a study of T-cell reconstitution after alpha-beta-depleted transplantation in children. TCRdb itself ran the PCR reads through MiXCR, one entry per CDR3 protein. The table shows under 250,000 distinct CDR3 sequences, with roughly a sixth occurring only once. Source: PBMCs, mostly from graft donor cells, taken 360 days after TCRalphabeta/CD19-depleted stem cell transplant. Receptors were obtained from a male patient between 2 and 15 years old who had a stem cell transplant for acute lymphoblastic leukemia, so the T cells may come from the graft donor. Both conserved end residues are part of each CDR3. The D gene is left open where the match is weak. Rows give clone size only sometimes, using once, few, many, or a class for an expanded clone.

>TRBV29-1|TRBD1|few|TRBJ2-3
TGCAGCGTTGGACAGGGGAGTTGGGCAGATACGCAGTATTTT
CSVGQGSWADTQYF
>TRBV20-1|TRBD2|.|TRBJ2-3
TGCAGCGCACCCGAAGATGGCACTAGCGGACGCACAGATACGCAGTATTTT
CSAPEDGTSGRTDTQYF
>TRBV6-1|.|few|TRBJ1-1
TGTGCCAGCAGGCCCAGCGGGCTCACTGAAGCTTTCTTT
CASRPSGLTEAFF
>TRBV12-3/TRBV12-4|.|few|TRBJ1-5
TGTGCCAGCAGTTCGGACAGAAGGAATCAGCCCCAGCATTTT
CASSSDRRNQPQHF
>TRBV28|TRBD2|few|TRBJ2-5
TGTGCCAGCAGTTCGCTGTCCGGGGGGTTGGAGACCCAGTACTTC
CASSSLSGGLETQYF
>TRBV5-1|.|many|TRBJ1-1
TGCGCCAGCAGCTTGGCGGGGGGTGGCGACTCCGTAGCTTTCTTT
CASSLAGGGDSVAFF
>TRBV4-2|TRBD2|few|TRBJ2-1
TGTGCCAGCAGCCGGACTAGCGGGGGGGCTGAGCAGTTCTTC
CASSRTSGGAEQFF
>TRBV2|.|.|TRBJ2-1
TGTGCCAGGTTAGACGGCAATGAGCAGTTCTTC
CARLDGNEQFF
>TRBV6-2/TRBV6-3|.|.|TRBJ2-1
.
CASSLGTGSPSRAEQFF
>TRBV5-1|TRBD2|.|TRBJ2-3
TGCGCCAGCAGCTTGGAATGGATAGTCGGGACTAGTCTCATCGATACGCAGTATTTT
CASSLEWIVGTSLIDTQYF
>TRBV5-1|.|few|TRBJ2-2
TGCGCCAGCAGCCTACTGGAAGTTAATCGGGCCGGGGAGCTGTTTTTT
CASSLLEVNRAGELFF
>TRBV20-1|.|.|TRBJ1-1
TGCAGTGCTAGAGATCCAGCACGGATGAACACTGAAGCTTTCTTT
CSARDPARMNTEAFF
>TRBV9|.|few|TRBJ2-7
TGTGCCAGCAGCGTAGATCTCTCCTACGAGCAGTACTTC
CASSVDLSYEQYF
>TRBV7-9|.|many|TRBJ1-1
TGTGCCAGCAGCGGTGCCCGCACTGAAGCTTTCTTT
CASSGARTEAFF
>TRBV3-1|.|.|TRBJ2-3
TGTGCCAGCAGCCCGAGGGGACTGAACACAGATACACAGTATTTT
CASSPRGLNTDTQYF
>TRBV4-3|.|few|TRBJ2-3
TGCGCCAGCAGCCAAGAGGCCCTAGGGGGAGATACGCAGTATTTT
CASSQEALGGDTQYF
>TRBV10-3|.|few|TRBJ1-1
TGTGCCATCAGTGGCCTTGAGGCTGGAGCTTTCTTT
CAISGLEAGAFF
>TRBV7-2|TRBD2|.|TRBJ2-1
TGTGCCAGCAGCGCTACTAGCGGGAGTGACAATGAGCAGTTCTTC
CASSATSGSDNEQFF
>TRBV7-9|TRBD1|.|TRBJ2-5
TGTGCCAGCAGCCCCGGGACAGGGTACCGAGAGACCCAGTACTTC
CASSPGTGYRETQYF
>TRBV5-1|.|.|TRBJ2-5
TGCGCCAGCAAAGCTGGGTACCAAGAGACCCAGTACTTC
CASKAGYQETQYF
>TRBV20-1|TRBD1|.|TRBJ2-2
TGCAGTGCTGGGACAGGGGAGAACACCGGGGAGCTGTTTTTT
CSAGTGENTGELFF
>TRBV20-1|.|.|TRBJ1-6
TGCAGTGCTAGGAAGGGAGCCGGTGGGGCACCCCTCCACTTT
CSARKGAGGAPLHF
>TRBV6-1|.|many|TRBJ2-7
TGTGCCAGCAGTGAAGCCTACGAGCAGTACTTC
CASSEAYEQYF
>TRBV7-8|.|many|TRBJ2-1
TGTGCCAGCAGCCTGCACCACGGGGCCTCCTACAATGAGCAGTTCTTC
CASSLHHGASYNEQFF
>TRBV3-1|.|.|TRBJ2-5
TGTGCCAGCAGCCAAGGGGGACCCCAAGAGACCCAGTACTTC
CASSQGGPQETQYF
>TRBV27|.|few|TRBJ2-7
TGTGCCAGCAGTTTCAGGGAAGGGTACACTCCGATGGGGGAGCAGTACTTC
CASSFREGYTPMGEQYF
>TRBV11-1|.|.|TRBJ2-3
TGTGCCAGCAACCCTTTGTTATCGGGGCCGACAGATACGCAGTATTTT
CASNPLLSGPTDTQYF
>TRBV11-2|TRBD1|few|TRBJ2-7
TGTGCCAGCAGCTTAGGCGGGACAGGGCTCTACGAGCAGTACTTC
CASSLGGTGLYEQYF